This T cell receptor (beta chain) was recorded in a study of blood T cell repertoires in COVID-19. Participant ages covered 18 to 89 years across around 22 US areas. For recovered donors of Cohort 3, there were two negative PCRs, clearance, or symptom resolution. Original processing methods: Estimation of nucleated cell counts relied on the amplification of reference gene primers. This table comes from immunoSEQ multiplex PCR, and its TCRdb copy is limited to in-frame clones, with some not included. V, J and clone size reflect that table, while D and trimming were determined from the DNA. This repertoire shows 150,000 to 200,000 clones, more than 65% found once; its top ten account for 15%. This CDR3 region has 20 residues. After removal of 1 base from V and 0 bases from J, the junction contained 20 bases not matched to a gene. Germline V lookup: CDR1 GTSNPN, CDR2 SVGIG (reference sequence).

The rearrangement links TRBV30 to TRBJ1-1, with 7 bases that match TRBD1. Sequencing used PBMCs or T cells enriched from blood (not recorded which). This TCR was sampled from a man aged 50-60 years who had recovered from COVID-19. CDR3 DNA sequence: TGTGCCTGGAGTGGTCCCGCCCAGACAGGGAGAAGATATATGAACACTGAAGCTTTCTTT. Translating gives CAWSGPAQTGRRYMNTEAFF.